This T cell receptor (beta chain) came from a study of CD8+ T cells in alopecia areata (dated by TCRdb to the late 2010s). At the level of the whole study: The treated patients, all with moderate-to-severe alopecia areata, were enrolled in an open-label pilot trial of oral tofacitinib given at 5 to 10 mg twice daily. Patients stayed on tofacitinib for 6 to 18 months and then had 6 months of follow-up off drug so that delayed response and recurrence could be assessed. Disease severity in treated patients was measured with the SALT score, which quantifies the percentage of affected scalp surface area. In both human patients and the C3H/HeJ mouse model, the study applied high-throughput TCRbeta sequencing to look at T cell clonal expansion in alopecia areata. Scalp tissue and sorted CD4+ and CD8+ peripheral blood T cells from patchy and totalis/universalis alopecia areata patients and from healthy controls were covered by human TCRbeta sequencing. Biopsies were taken from tofacitinib-treated patients at baseline and at 4 and 24 weeks of treatment, and a later scalp biopsy was taken in several of the tofacitinib-treated patients. Scalp clonality was compared among normal scalp (n=4), patchy alopecia areata scalp (n=8), and alopecia totalis/universalis scalp (n=8). The RNA source kit depended on sample type: the PAXgene miRNA kit for fixed scalp, the miRNeasy kit for PBMCs, and the RNeasy kit for mouse skin. TCRbeta CDR3 regions were amplified by immunoSEQ multiplex PCR with 35 Vbeta forward and 13 Jbeta reverse primers.

Read against the paper, the sample's time point label means: about 4 weeks on oral tofacitinib. The treatment or condition label here, explained by the study, means: oral pan-JAK inhibitor, 5-10 mg twice daily. Lesional scalp punch biopsies and peripheral blood were obtained from alopecia areata patients. PBMCs were isolated by density centrifugation and stained for CD3, CD4 and CD8, after which CD4+ and CD8+ T cells were sorted on a FACSAria. Comment on this clone: Its antigen specificity is not known. Base-call qualities are not available, and no considerably larger clone is one nucleotide away.

A distance of 12 bases separates the germline ends of V and J, which lose 4 bases and 2 bases respectively. For CDR1 and CDR2, the germline V gene (reference sequence) lists MNHEY and SMNVEV. The CDR3 sequence holds 15 residues, the cysteine and phenylalanine included. Left in the record is the CDR3 DNA by itself, 45 bases read in frame from the first base. The library was produced with the immunoSEQ multiplex PCR assay. For TCR sequencing, RNA was extracted from every sample and reverse transcribed into cDNA to serve as template. First-strand cDNA was synthesized with SuperScript III using a 2:1 mix of oligo-dT and random hexamers. A synthetic immune receptor repertoire was used to gauge amplification bias, and whatever bias remained was removed computationally. Per the source publication's procedure: After raw reads were preprocessed to remove errors, the CDR3 was defined following IMGT conventions as running from the conserved cysteine to phenylalanine. Clonality was computed as 1 minus the Shannon entropy, with the entropy normalized by log2 of the number of productive unique TCRs. CD4 or CD8 identity of scalp clones was inferred by cross-referencing scalp TCRbeta sequences with sorted blood CD4 and CD8 repertoires. In its TCRdb copy, this immuneACCESS table keeps in-frame sequences only and misses some clones. Where compared with another copy, unresolved V genes explain less than half of these, and the others have no known cause. V and J calls and clone size are copied from that table; D and trimming were computed from the DNA. This sample has 130,000 or so clones in its table, and more than 85% of those were observed once. The top ten clones comprise about 12% of the sample.

Study-level results and caveats: Compared with normal scalp, lesional scalp, particularly in alopecia totalis/universalis, had higher clonality and more expanded CD8+ clones, which suggests antigenic drive. Tofacitinib significantly decreased scalp clonality and the number of expanded CD8+ clones among the top 100 scalp clones. Many expanded lesional clones were found to persist in scalp and blood during tofacitinib treatment, and relapse after treatment cessation may be partly explained by this persistence. Scalp TCR repertoire analysis is complicated because resident alphabeta T cells in normal human skin are also sequenced, whereas mouse skin is dominated by gammadelta T cells. TCR sequences shared between patients were less clear than in mice, possibly partly because of HLA diversity in the patient population. Because the treated cohort was small and had only one nonresponder, larger studies are needed to examine links between baseline CD8+ expansion and response.

The V and J segments used are TRBV27 and TRBJ1-3; no D gene can be assigned with confidence. Material: CD8+ T cells sorted from blood, obtained at week 4, from a patient treated with tofacitinib. The clonotype originates from a human donor with alopecia areata. The CDR3 is CASSSGLSPGNTIYF. The sequence in DNA is TGTGCCAGCAGTTCCGGTCTGTCACCTGGAAACACCATATATTTT.